This T cell receptor (beta chain) comes out of a study of blood T cell repertoires in COVID-19. Study information: From the United States, Italy and Spain came samples of acute and convalescent COVID-19. PBMCs, B-cell-depleted T cells, or T cells provided the cDNA or gDNA that made up the material.

Authors' analysis steps: It was from reference gene primer amplification that nucleated cell counts were estimated. TCRdb keeps only in-frame clones here, not all; method: immunoSEQ multiplex PCR. Clone size and V and J calls were adopted from that table, with D and trimming inferred from the DNA. The data contain about 140,000 clones, roughly 85% of them singletons. The V gene's germline CDR1 is MNHEY and CDR2 SVGAGI. The CDR3 is 15 residues long. The trim removed 6 bases at V and 6 bases at J, leaving 7 bases unmatched. The sample comprised peripheral blood. The sequence was collected from a man aged 55 to 70 with acute or convalescent COVID-19. The chain uses TRBV6-5 and TRBJ2-2; 10 bases are a match to TRBD1. This CDR3 reads CASRTGTGVPGELFF. In nucleotides, the CDR3 is TGTGCCAGCAGAACCGGGACAGGGGTCCCCGGGGAGCTGTTTTTT.